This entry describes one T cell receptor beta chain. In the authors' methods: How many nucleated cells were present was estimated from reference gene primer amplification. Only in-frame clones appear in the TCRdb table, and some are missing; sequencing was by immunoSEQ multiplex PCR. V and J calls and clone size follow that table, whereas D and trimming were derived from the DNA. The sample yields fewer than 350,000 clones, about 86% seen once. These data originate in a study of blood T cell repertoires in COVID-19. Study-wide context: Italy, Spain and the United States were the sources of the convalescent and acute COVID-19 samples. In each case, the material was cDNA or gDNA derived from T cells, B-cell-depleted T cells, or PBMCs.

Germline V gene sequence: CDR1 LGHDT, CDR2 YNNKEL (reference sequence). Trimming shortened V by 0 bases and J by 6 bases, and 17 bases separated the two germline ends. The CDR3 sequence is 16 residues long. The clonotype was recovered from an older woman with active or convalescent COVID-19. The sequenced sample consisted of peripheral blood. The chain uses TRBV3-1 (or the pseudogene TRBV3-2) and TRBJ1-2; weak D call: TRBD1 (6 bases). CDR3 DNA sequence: TGTGCCAGCAGCCAAGAGTCCTACAGGGTGGGGAATGGCTACACCTTC. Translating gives CASSQESYRVGNGYTF.